This T cell receptor beta chain was identified during a study of T cell responses to AZD1222 COVID-19 vaccine. Study-level results: Spike-specific TCR depth and breadth grew after two AZD1222 doses. Clonal diversity may have been underestimated in mostly white British donors.

This CDR3 is 15 amino acids long. Germline CDR1 and CDR2: MNHEY and SVGAGI. V was clipped by 0 bases and J by 10 bases, with 17 bases between them. Using immunoSEQ multiplex PCR, the repertoire was profiled, and TCRdb retains in-frame clones only, with some absent. Counted here are 140,000 to 150,000 clones, about 82% occurring once; the ten biggest clones make up 5% to 6%. The sample holds a few counts of this clone. The antigen remains unidentified. The source material was peripheral blood, sampled 28 days after the second AZD1222 dose. The chain employs TRBV6-5 and TRBJ2-3; tentative D call: TRBD2 (6 bases). The receptor was isolated from an adult who received the AZD1222 COVID-19 vaccine. This CDR3 is CASSYSTGETLAQYF. The CDR3 nucleotides are TGTGCCAGCAGTTACTCGACGGGGGAGACCCTGGCGCAGTATTTT.